The 28 T cell receptor beta chains listed next were all sequenced from one sample in a study of post-analysis software for immune sequencing data. These receptors' antigens are unknown. The authors incorporated unique molecular identifiers into the TCR beta cDNA libraries. Using its own MiXCR run on the PCR reads, TCRdb lists one record per CDR3 protein. The sample carries 450,000 to 650,000 distinct CDR3 sequences, roughly 40% recorded once. Study-wide points: Four or five TRBV segments occurring more often in patients than controls included TRBV5-6, TRBV5-1 and TRBV20-1.

The specimen was blood. The receptors derive from a girl aged 10 to 17 with multiple sclerosis.

The gene calls are TRBV5-5 and TRBJ2-7, with a weak D call TRBD2 (5 bases). Germline assignment: CDR1 SGHKS and CDR2 YYEKEE (reference sequence). V was shortened by 5 bases and J by 9 bases, with 18 bases between the two germline ends. CDR3 size: 13 residues. The CDR3 region is CASRPGPERVQYF. For the CDR3, the DNA is TGTGCCAGCAGACCCGGACCGGAGAGGGTGCAGTACTTC.

This clonotype was seen more than once but under ten times. The chain uses TRBV4-1 and TRBJ1-5, with TRBD1 matching over 8 bases. Trimming removed 1 base from V and 0 bases from J; junction bases left unmatched: 5. Germline V CDR1 and CDR2: MGHRA, YSYEKL. The CDR3 sequence is 17 residues long. This CDR3 is CASSQGNGQGSNQPQHF. The CDR3 DNA is TGCGCCAGCAGCCAAGGGAACGGACAGGGTAGCAATCAGCCCCAGCATTTT.

In regard to this clonotype: A much larger clone is a single base away; this may be a read error. V usage is TRBV12-3 or TRBV12-4 and J usage is TRBJ2-7, with a weak D call TRBD1 (6 bases). This CDR3 has 13 amino acids. CDR3 sequence (DNA): TGTACCAGCAGTTTACAGGGCCCCTACGAGCAGTACTTC. Residues: CTSSLQGPYEQYF.

This clonotype was seen just once. The chain couples TRBV5-1 to TRBJ2-3; weak D call: TRBD2 (6 bases). V lost 1 base and J lost 2, with 14 bases in between. The CDR3 covers 16 residues. Looked up from germline, CDR1 is SGHRS and CDR2 is YFSETQ. CDR3 in amino acids: CASSLRVSGPTDTQYF. CDR3 bases: TGCGCCAGCAGCTTGAGGGTTAGCGGACCCACAGATACGCAGTATTTT.

The chain combines TRBV5-1 with TRBJ2-1; TRBD2 matches at 7 bases. The J segment lost 10 bases and the V segment lost 4 bases, leaving 14 bases of the junction unmatched. Germline CDR1 is SGHRS and CDR2 is YFSETQ. The CDR3 runs to 15 residues. CDR3 DNA: TGCGCCAGCAGCGCGTTAGCGGGTGAGTGGGGAGAGCAGTTCTTC. As protein: CASSALAGEWGEQFF.

This chain links TRBV6-2 or TRBV6-3 with TRBJ1-2; 8 positions match TRBD1. V trimming: 6 bases; J trimming: 7 bases; junction bases outside the gene matches: 4. This CDR3 is 12 amino acids long. Germline V lookup: CDR1 MNHEY, CDR2 SVGEGT. The CDR3 reads CASSQGALGYTF. CDR3 sequence (DNA): TGTGCCAGCAGCCAGGGGGCTCTTGGCTACACCTTC.

The chain combines TRBV7-8 with TRBJ2-7, with a possible D match to TRBD1 (5 bases). Per the germline V gene, CDR1 is SGHVS and CDR2 is FQNEAQ. The CDR3 sequence is 15 residues long. Trimming stripped 2 bases from V and 2 bases from J, with 13 bases between. The CDR3 coding sequence is TGTGCCAGCAGCTTATTGCAGGGTCGCCCCTACGAGCAGTACTTC. Translation: CASSLLQGRPYEQYF.

The chain carries TRBV10-3 and TRBJ2-4; D is unresolved. The J call may be faulty, since TRBJ2-7 better matches the DNA end. This CDR3 has 16 amino acids. CDR1 and CDR2 from the germline V gene are ENHRY and SYGVKD. CDR3 loop: CAISESDRNRKHEQYF. In DNA form, the CDR3 reads TGTGCCATCAGTGAGTCAGATAGAAATCGTAAGCACGAGCAGTACTTC.

This clonotype was found a few times. The chain links TRBV20-1 to TRBJ2-5; 11 bases are a match to TRBD2. CDR1 is DFQATT, CDR2 SNEGSKA, per germline (reference sequence). This CDR3 has 12 amino acids. J gave up 2 bases and V 7 bases, and 0 bases lay outside the gene matches. The CDR3 nucleotides are TGCAGTGGACTAGCGGGGCAAGAGACCCAGTACTTC. This translates into CSGLAGQETQYF.

The V call is TRBV21-1, the J call TRBJ1-4. TRBV21-1 is an annotated pseudogene. The CDR3 extends over 12 amino acids. The CDR3 DNA follows: TGTGCCAGCAGCAAAAGCGGGGAGGAACTGTTTTTT. Translating it yields CASSKSGEELFF.

V usage is TRBV7-2 and J usage is TRBJ2-1; TRBD2 matches 14 bases. The CDR3 is made up of 14 amino acids. V was clipped by 9 bases and J by 15 bases; unmatched bases: 13. Germline values: CDR1 SGHTA, CDR2 FQGNSA. CDR3 DNA sequence: TGTGCCAGTACGCCGACTAGCGGGAGGGTGAAGACGTTCTTC. It specifies CASTPTSGRVKTFF.

V gene TRBV6-5 combines with J gene TRBJ1-4; possibly TRBD1 for D (5 bases). The V end lost 11 bases, the J end lost 0 bases, and 13 bases lay between the germline ends. The germline V gene encodes CDR1 MNHEY and CDR2 SVGAGI. The CDR3 loop spans 14 amino acids. In DNA form, the CDR3 reads TGTGCCTGCAAGGGGTCTGCAACTAATGAAAAACTGTTTTTT. Amino acids: CACKGSATNEKLFF.

The J gene is TRBJ2-5, the V gene TRBV10-3; TRBD1 might be the D (5 bases). Looked up from germline, CDR1 is ENHRY and CDR2 is SYGVKD. The CDR3 is 11 residues long. The germline V and J ends were trimmed by 10 bases and 3 bases, with 9 bases remaining between them. This CDR3 is CATSGKETQYF. CDR3 nucleotide sequence: TGTGCCACTTCAGGGAAAGAGACCCAGTACTTC.

The J gene is TRBJ2-7, the V gene TRBV12-3 or TRBV12-4; 8 nucleotides align to TRBD2. This CDR3 spans 17 amino acids. With 4 bases clipped from V and 12 bases from J, the junction kept 23 bases outside the gene matches. CDR3 nucleotide sequence: TGTGCCAGCAGTTCAGCCTCTCGAGCGGGAGTCGGGGAGACCCGGTACTTC. Translated, it gives CASSSASRAGVGETRYF.

The rearrangement uses TRBV11-2 and TRBJ2-7, with TRBD1 identical over 7 bases. This CDR3 is 18 amino acids long. The V and J ends lost 2 bases and 2 bases, in that order; junction bases with no gene match: 15. Germline CDR1 SGHAT, CDR2 FQNNGV. As DNA, the CDR3 is TGTGCCAGCAGCTTAATATGGGCCGCTCGGGACAGAGCCTACGAGCAGTACTTC. Encoded protein: CASSLIWAARDRAYEQYF. The full variable domain, completed using reference TRBV11-2 and TRBJ2-7, is EAGVAQSPRYKIIEKRQSVAFWCNPISGHATLYWYQQILGQGPKLLIQFQNNGVVDDSQLPKDRFSAERLKGVDSTLKIQPAKLEDSAVYLCASSLIWAARDRAYEQYFGPGTRLTVT.

CDR3 sequence (DNA): TGTGCCAGCAGCCCCCGGGCGACTAATGAAAAACTGTTTTTT. Translating gives CASSPRATNEKLFF. This chain uses TRBV7-2 with TRBJ1-4; no clear D. CDR1 is SGHTA, CDR2 FQGNSA, per germline. This CDR3 is 14 amino acids long. The germline V and J ends were trimmed by 5 bases and 2 bases, with 9 bases remaining between them.

The V and J genes are TRBV11-2 and TRBJ2-1; 9 bases are shared with TRBD1. TRBJ2-7 matches the DNA end more closely, so the J call is doubtful. CDR3 length: 18 residues. The V gene's germline CDR1 is SGHAT and CDR2 FQNNGV. As DNA, the CDR3 is TGTGCCAGCAGCCCAGCTTGGTTCGACAGGGGGTTTTACAATGAGCAGTACTTC. Its translation is CASSPAWFDRGFYNEQYF.

V usage is TRBV12-3 or TRBV12-4 and J usage is TRBJ2-7; 8 nucleotides align to TRBD2. There are 17 residues in the CDR3. With V trimmed by 1 base and J by 2 bases, 10 bases remained unmatched. This chain's CDR3 is CASSLGPLSGIAYEQYF. In nucleotides, the CDR3 is TGTGCCAGCAGTTTAGGCCCCCTTAGCGGGATCGCCTACGAGCAGTACTTC.

This clonotype was observed at least ten times. The chain has TRBV29-1 and TRBJ2-7, with TRBD1 identical over 8 bases. The CDR3 totals 13 residues. The germline V gene has CDR1 SQVTM and CDR2 ANQGSEA. With 3 bases clipped from V and 5 bases from J, the junction kept 6 bases outside the gene matches. The CDR3, as DNA: TGCAGCGTTGAGGGGCAGGGGGCTGACGAGCAGTACTTC. Translation: CSVEGQGADEQYF.

This clonotype was observed a few times. V is TRBV7-2 and J is TRBJ2-7, with no clear D. Trimming cost V 2 bases and J 2 bases, with 10 bases left between them. Germline-derived CDR1 and CDR2 are SGHTA and FQGNSA. This CDR3 has 14 amino acids. The CDR3: CASSLFQETYEQYF. CDR3 DNA: TGTGCCAGCAGCTTATTTCAGGAGACCTACGAGCAGTACTTC.

The chain employs TRBV5-1 and TRBJ2-3, with TRBD2 as a possible D gene (5 bases). V lost 5 bases to trimming and J lost 0 bases, with 13 bases between them. The CDR3 contains 15 residues. CDR1 is SGHRS, CDR2 YFSETQ, per germline. Here the CDR3 DNA reads TGCGCCAGCAGTCGAAGCGGAAGTAGCACAGATACGCAGTATTTT. Its protein is CASSRSGSSTDTQYF.

The chain uses TRBV5-5 and TRBJ2-1; D uncertain. Germline V CDR1 and CDR2: SGHKS, YYEKEE (reference sequence). Trimming removed 2 bases at V and 6 bases at J, with 15 bases between. CDR3 length: 15 residues. This CDR3 is CASSLEDGRFNEQFF. CDR3 DNA: TGTGCCAGCAGCTTAGAGGACGGCCGATTCAATGAGCAGTTCTTC.

The J gene is TRBJ2-3, the V gene TRBV10-3, with no clear D. Trimming left V 3 bases short and J 0 bases short, with 7 bases between. CDR1 is ENHRY and CDR2 is SYGVKD in the germline V gene. There are 14 residues in the CDR3. The CDR3: CAISDLISTDTQYF. The DNA of the CDR3 is TGTGCCATCAGTGACTTGATTAGCACAGATACGCAGTATTTT.

This clonotype showed up just a few times. V usage is TRBV7-6 and J usage is TRBJ2-3; D might be TRBD1 (6 bases). Per the germline V gene, CDR1 is SGHVS and CDR2 is FNYEAQ. V was trimmed by 6 bases and J by 4 bases, leaving 8 bases between them. The CDR3 loop spans 12 amino acids. The CDR3 nucleotides read TGTGCCAGCAGGGGGGCCGCAGATACGCAGTATTTT. Translating gives CASRGAADTQYF. Full variable domain (missing parts from reference TRBV7-6 and TRBJ2-3): GAGVSQSPRYKVTKRGQDVALRCDPISGHVSLYWYRQALGQGPEFLTYFNYEAQQDKSGLPNDRFSAERPEGSISTLTIQRTEQRDSAMYRCASRGAADTQYFGPGTRLTVL.

The genes are TRBV29-1 and TRBJ1-2, with D possibly TRBD1 on 5 matching bases. The CDR3 runs to 13 residues. V lost 3 bases, J lost 0 bases, and 8 bases lay in between. The germline V gene encodes CDR1 SQVTM and CDR2 ANQGSEA. The CDR3 sequence is CSVEGRANYGYTF. For the CDR3, the DNA is TGCAGCGTTGAGGGCAGGGCTAACTATGGCTACACCTTC.

V usage is TRBV29-1 and J usage is TRBJ2-1; TRBD2 agrees at 12 bases. The CDR3 runs to 13 residues. The germline CDR1 and CDR2 sequences are SQVTM and ANQGSEA. The ends lost 5 bases at V and 7 bases at J; junction bases unmatched: 3. The CDR3 here is CSVLGLAGNEQFF. For the CDR3, the DNA is TGCAGCGTTCTTGGACTAGCGGGAAATGAGCAGTTCTTC.

The gene calls are TRBV7-2 and TRBJ2-5, with 9 bases fitting TRBD2. V lost 4 bases to trimming and J lost 5 bases; unmatched junction nucleotides: 11. The V gene's germline CDR1 is SGHTA and CDR2 FQGNSA. The CDR3 covers 16 residues. Written as DNA, the CDR3 is TGTGCCAGCAGCTCCCCCATGCGGGGGGGCCGGGAGACCCAGTACTTC. Translated: CASSSPMRGGRETQYF.

This clonotype was seen only a few times. The gene calls are TRBV4-1 and TRBJ2-7, with 9 bases matching TRBD1. This CDR3 region has 14 residues. Per the germline V gene, CDR1 is MGHRA and CDR2 is YSYEKL. V was pared by 4 bases and J by 7 bases, with 8 bases of the junction left unmatched. The CDR3 DNA reads TGCGCCAGCAGCCCGACAGGGGGAACGGAAGAGCAGTACTTC. This codes for CASSPTGGTEEQYF.